Listed here are 26 T cell receptor beta chains from one sample, sequenced in a study of cytomegalovirus exposure and HLA in healthy donors. PCR primers comprised 60 Vbeta and 13 Jbeta primers. The repertoire was sequenced with immunoSEQ multiplex PCR; TCRdb's copy has only in-frame clones and lacks some. The repertoire holds 150,000 to 200,000 clones, with roughly 77% as singletons. Sequencing was performed on PBMCs. The receptor set was obtained from a woman between 45 and 60 years old in good health and CMV-seronegative.

This clone was found a few times. This chain uses TRBV28 with TRBJ1-3, with D hard to call. The CDR3 loop spans 11 amino acids. Germline V gene lookup returns CDR1 MDHEN and CDR2 SYDVKM. V shed 4 bases and J shed 8 bases, with 6 bases lying between them. The CDR3 coding sequence is TGTGCCAGCAGTTCGGTATACACCATATATTTT. Translation gives CASSSVYTIYF.

This sequence joins TRBV19 and TRBJ2-1, with TRBD1 identical over 7 bases. The V gene end was trimmed by 5 bases and the J gene end by 10 bases; junction bases not matched to a gene: 8. Germline V gene lookup returns CDR1 LNHDA and CDR2 SQIVND (reference sequence). The CDR3 is 13 residues long. DNA of the CDR3: TGTGCCAGTAGTCTCAACAGGGGTTGGGAGCAGTTCTTC. It encodes CASSLNRGWEQFF.

This clone appeared a few times. The rearrangement links TRBV5-1 to TRBJ1-2; TRBD1 aligns across 7 bases. The CDR3 contains 15 residues. With 4 bases clipped from V and 4 bases from J, the junction kept 10 bases outside the gene matches. Germline values: CDR1 SGHRS, CDR2 YFSETQ. CDR3 nucleotide sequence: TGCGCCAGCAGCGGCCGGGACAGCTCCACCTATGGCTACACCTTC. Its translation: CASSGRDSSTYGYTF.

This chain links TRBV5-1 with TRBJ2-7; TRBD2 might be the D (6 bases). Trimming pared 0 bases from V and 0 bases from J, leaving 7 bases between. Germline V gene lookup returns CDR1 SGHRS and CDR2 YFSETQ. CDR3 size: 14 residues. The CDR3 region has the DNA TGCGCCAGCAGCTTGGGCGGGGACTCCTACGAGCAGTACTTC. Translating it yields CASSLGGDSYEQYF.

The chain combines TRBV27 with TRBJ2-7; the match to TRBD2 covers 9 bases. Germline V lookup: CDR1 MNHEY, CDR2 SMNVEV (reference sequence). With V trimmed by 6 bases and J by 3 bases, 6 bases remained unmatched. This CDR3 has 14 amino acids. CDR3 sequence (DNA): TGTGCCAGCAGGTCAGCGGGGGGCGACTACGAGCAGTACTTC. Protein product: CASRSAGGDYEQYF.

The chain has TRBV9 and TRBJ1-2, with TRBD1 matching over 7 bases. Germline V gives CDR1 SGDLS, CDR2 YYNGEE. Trimming took 3 bases from V and 0 from J; bases not matched to a gene: 8. The CDR3 totals 16 residues. The CDR3 DNA sequence: TGTGCCAGCAGCGCGACACAGGGGTCAACTAACTATGGCTACACCTTC. It specifies CASSATQGSTNYGYTF.

This chain connects TRBV5-5 to TRBJ2-6; TRBD1 is a possible D gene (5 bases). V was trimmed by 0 bases and J by 2 bases, leaving 6 bases between them. The germline V gene encodes CDR1 SGHKS and CDR2 YYEKEE (reference sequence). This CDR3 contains 15 residues. The CDR3 reads CASSLEGTGANVLTF. In DNA, the CDR3 is TGTGCCAGCAGCTTGGAGGGGACTGGGGCCAACGTCCTGACTTTC. Complete variable domain (other parts from reference TRBV5-5 and TRBJ2-6): DAGVTQSPTHLIKTRGQQVTLRCSPISGHKSVSWYQQVLGQGPQFIFQYYEKEERGRGNFPDRFSARQFPNYSSELNVNALLLGDSALYLCASSLEGTGANVLTFGAGSRLTVL.

The chain carries TRBV29-1 and TRBJ2-3, with D uncertain. CDR1 is SQVTM and CDR2 is ANQGSEA in the germline V gene. The CDR3 has 12 amino acids. Between the trimmed V and J ends, which lost 1 base and 1 base, there was a span of 3 bases. CDR3: CSVEGGTDTQYF. The CDR3 region has the DNA TGCAGCGTTGAAGGCGGCACAGATACGCAGTATTTT.

This sequence joins TRBV9 and TRBJ2-1, with 10 bases matching TRBD1. Trimming cost V 2 bases and J 7 bases; bases outside gene matches: 6. The V gene's germline CDR1 is SGDLS and CDR2 YYNGEE. The CDR3 totals 15 residues. The CDR3 sequence: CASSVGDRGLNEQFF. CDR3 DNA: TGTGCCAGCAGCGTCGGGGACAGGGGTTTGAATGAGCAGTTCTTC. The whole variable domain, filled in from reference TRBV9 and TRBJ2-1, reads DSGVTQTPKHLITATGQRVTLRCSPRSGDLSVYWYQQSLDQGLQFLIQYYNGEERAKGNILERFSAQQFPDLHSELNLSSLELGDSALYFCASSVGDRGLNEQFFGPGTRLTVL.

This clone was picked up a small number of times. The chain carries TRBV10-3 and TRBJ2-2; no clear D. Trimming left V 2 bases short and J 4 bases short, with 8 bases between. Germline V gene sequence: CDR1 ENHRY, CDR2 SYGVKD. The CDR3 contains 14 residues. CDR3 nucleotides: TGTGCCATCAGTGAGCCTATCCCCACCGGGGAGCTGTTTTTT. This translates into CAISEPIPTGELFF.

The gene calls are TRBV7-2 and TRBJ2-1; D is uncertain. Trimming removed 1 base from V and 4 bases from J, with 8 bases in between. The CDR3 contains 14 residues. Looked up from germline, CDR1 is SGHTA and CDR2 is FQGNSA. CDR3: CASSLELLYNEQFF. CDR3 bases: TGTGCCAGCAGCTTAGAGCTCCTTTACAATGAGCAGTTCTTC.

This clone was found a few times. The V and J genes are TRBV6-4 and TRBJ2-1; TRBD2 aligns across 9 bases. V shed 2 bases, J shed 1 base, and the junction held 9 bases outside the gene matches. The CDR3 totals 18 residues. CDR1 is MRHNA and CDR2 is SNTAGT in the germline V gene. In DNA, the CDR3 is TGTGCCAGCAGTGACGAAGGTAGCGGGGGTCTTTCCTACAATGAGCAGTTCTTC. This encodes CASSDEGSGGLSYNEQFF.

V usage is TRBV28 and J usage is TRBJ1-3; weak D call: TRBD1 (5 bases). The CDR3 runs to 12 residues. Germline values: CDR1 MDHEN, CDR2 SYDVKM. Trimming shortened V by 6 bases and J by 2 bases, and 5 bases separated the two germline ends. DNA of the CDR3: TGTGCCAGCAGGACAGCTGGAAACACCATATATTTT. This encodes CASRTAGNTIYF.

The chain couples TRBV20-1 to TRBJ2-3; D gene ambiguous. V lost 6 bases to trimming and J lost 5 bases, with 9 bases between them. Germline CDR1 and CDR2: DFQATT and SNEGSKA (reference sequence). The CDR3 contains 11 residues. The CDR3 here is CSARGQDTQYF. CDR3 nucleotide sequence: TGCAGTGCCCGCGGCCAAGATACGCAGTATTTT.

The chain links TRBV7-9 to TRBJ2-1; D not certain. The germline V and J ends were trimmed by 8 bases and 0 bases, with 14 bases remaining between them. Germline CDR1 SEHNR, CDR2 FQNEAQ (reference sequence). The CDR3 contains 15 residues. CDR3 sequence (DNA): TGTGCCAGCCTATATTTCTCGAGCTCCTACAATGAGCAGTTCTTC. Its translation is CASLYFSSSYNEQFF.

The chain uses TRBV5-1 and TRBJ2-5; D not certain. The CDR3 is 13 amino acids. V was trimmed by 0 bases and J by 4 bases, leaving 7 bases between them. The germline gives CDR1 SGHRS, CDR2 YFSETQ. CDR3 DNA sequence: TGCGCCAGCAGCTTGGTAGTTGGAGAGACCCAGTACTTC. It codes for CASSLVVGETQYF.

CDR3 amino acids: CASSILVGRADTGELFF. For the CDR3, the DNA is TGTGCCAGTAGTATTCTCGTGGGCAGGGCGGACACCGGGGAGCTGTTTTTT. The chain links TRBV19 to TRBJ2-2, with a possible D match to TRBD1 (5 bases). The CDR3 runs 17 residues. Germline CDR1 is LNHDA and CDR2 is SQIVND (reference sequence). V was trimmed by 3 bases and J by 3 bases, leaving 17 bases between them.

The chain uses TRBV7-2 and TRBJ2-3; a weak D match, TRBD2 (7 bases). CDR1 and CDR2 from the germline V gene are SGHTA and FQGNSA. Trimming shortened V by 1 base and J by 1 base, and 12 bases separated the two germline ends. The CDR3 runs to 16 residues. CDR3 in amino acids: CASSLEGGAGTDTQYF. For the CDR3, the DNA is TGTGCCAGCAGCTTAGAAGGGGGGGCCGGCACAGATACGCAGTATTTT.

This clone occurred many times. CDR3 nucleotide sequence: TGTGCCAGCAGTTACTCTTCTAGCGGGGACTACGAGCAGTACTTC. Translated, it gives CASSYSSSGDYEQYF. The V call is TRBV6-6, the J call TRBJ2-7; 9 positions agree with TRBD2. CDR1 and CDR2 from the germline V gene are MNHNY and SVGAGI (reference sequence). The CDR3 loop spans 15 amino acids. V was clipped by 0 bases and J by 3 bases; unmatched bases: 3.

This clone was picked up one time. J is TRBJ2-5 and V is TRBV7-6, with 7 nucleotides matching TRBD2. The V gene's germline CDR1 is SGHVS and CDR2 FNYEAQ. The length of the CDR3 is 15 residues. With 1 base clipped from V and 1 base from J, the junction kept 3 bases outside the gene matches. The CDR3 DNA reads TGTGCCAGCAGCTTAGGAGCGGGATTCCAAGAGACCCAGTACTTC. Its protein is CASSLGAGFQETQYF. Full variable domain (outside the CDR3, taken from reference TRBV7-6 and TRBJ2-5): GAGVSQSPRYKVTKRGQDVALRCDPISGHVSLYWYRQALGQGPEFLTYFNYEAQQDKSGLPNDRFSAERPEGSISTLTIQRTEQRDSAMYRCASSLGAGFQETQYFGPGTRLLVL.

V and J are TRBV7-9 and TRBJ2-7; 13 bases line up with TRBD2. V was pared by 5 bases and J by 9 bases, with 10 bases of the junction left unmatched. The CDR3 covers 15 residues. Germline V gene lookup returns CDR1 SEHNR and CDR2 FQNEAQ (reference sequence). The CDR3 coding sequence is TGTGCCAGCAGCCCACGGACTAGCGGGGGCCGTCGGCAGTACTTC. This encodes CASSPRTSGGRRQYF.

The chain couples TRBV7-9 to TRBJ2-1; 11 bases are a match to TRBD2. V gave up 5 bases and J gave up 8 bases; unmatched junction bases: 11. The CDR3 has 16 amino acids. From germline, CDR1 is SEHNR and CDR2 FQNEAQ (reference sequence). The CDR3 loop is CASSTPPGLAAHEQFF. The CDR3 nucleotides read TGTGCCAGCAGCACCCCCCCGGGACTAGCGGCCCATGAGCAGTTCTTC.

The V gene is TRBV6-5, the J gene TRBJ2-1; no clear D. The germline CDR1 and CDR2 sequences are MNHEY and SVGAGI. Deletions cut 5 bases from V and 4 bases from J, with 12 bases between. This CDR3 has 14 residues. The CDR3 coding sequence is TGTGCCAGCAGTATAAGCGCCACGTACAATGAGCAGTTCTTC. This translates into CASSISATYNEQFF.

The rearrangement joins TRBV9 to TRBJ1-1; tentatively, D is TRBD1 (5 bases). The CDR3 has 13 residues. The V gene's germline CDR1 is SGDLS and CDR2 YYNGEE. Between the trimmed V and J ends, which lost 4 bases and 5 bases, there was a span of 12 bases. The CDR3 DNA is TGTGCCAGCAGCCCCTCTCAGGGAACTGAAGCTTTCTTT. Its translation is CASSPSQGTEAFF.

V and J are TRBV29-1 and TRBJ1-2, with 10 nucleotides matching TRBD1. The CDR3 covers 16 residues. The V gene end was trimmed by 1 base and the J gene end by 2 bases; junction bases not matched to a gene: 7. Germline CDR1 is SQVTM and CDR2 is ANQGSEA. The CDR3, as DNA: TGCAGCGTTGAAGGACACGGACAGGGGGGAAACTATGGCTACACCTTC. It is translated as CSVEGHGQGGNYGYTF.

As concerns this clone: Relative to the germline gene, one junction end is altered; a read error may explain this. The J gene is TRBJ2-1, the V gene TRBV6-5; TRBD1 agrees at 7 bases. CDR1 and CDR2 from the germline V gene are MNHEY and SVGAGI. The CDR3 consists of 15 residues. CDR3 sequence: CATSAGTAYYNEQFF. The CDR3 DNA follows: TGTGCCACCAGTGCCGGGACAGCCTACTACAATGAGCAGTTCTTC.